This record covers a single T cell receptor (beta chain). No antigen is known for it. The sample originates from a study of blood T cells in healthy people across ages. The study's findings and limits: More naive CD4+ cells and higher diversity marked long-lived donors relative to aged donors. Not knowing donor CMV status may have confounded expanded clonotype changes.

Each sample used at least 6 million PBMCs. Trimming at V came to 6 bases and at J to 9 bases, leaving 4 bases not matched to a gene. In germline, CDR1 is MDHEN, CDR2 SYDVKM. The CDR3 has 13 amino acids. For the second PCR, which ran for roughly 6 to 11 cycles, a sample-barcoded 5' primer and a J-beta primer mix were used. TCRdb reprocessed the 5' RACE reads with MiXCR, giving one entry per CDR3 protein. The sample contains approximately 690,000 distinct CDR3 sequences, 40% to 50% of which appear only once. The chain employs TRBV28 and TRBJ2-1; 11 nucleotides match TRBD1. Sequenced: blood. This TCR derives from a man older than 75 in good health. CDR3 DNA sequence: TGTGCCAGCAGCCACGGGACAGGGGGTGAGCAGTTCTTC. Protein: CASSHGTGGEQFF.